This T cell receptor (beta chain) was identified during a study of T cell responses to AZD1222 COVID-19 vaccine. As regards this clone: Antigen specificity is unknown.

Broader study findings: In the spike-specific TCR repertoire, nearly half reportedly target unmutated variant regions. It should be noted that donors were predominantly white British and more often female, and clonal diversity was possibly underestimated. Seropositivity was recorded at baseline in only a handful of AZD1222 recipients. CD4 TCRs linked to vaccination spanned spike, dominating at 160-218 and 743-854.

The CDR3 spans 15 residues. V dropped 2 bases and J dropped 8 bases, with 13 bases sitting between them. Germline V CDR1 and CDR2: SGHVS, FNYEAQ. TCRdb's copy holds only in-frame clones and misses some; the assay was immunoSEQ multiplex PCR. This table has over 150,000 clones, 85% to 90% appearing once. The input for sequencing was peripheral blood, taken on day 0 of AZD1222 vaccination. This clonotype was sampled from an adult in good health. The chain uses TRBV7-6 and TRBJ1-6; possibly TRBD1 for D (5 bases). As DNA, the CDR3 is TGTGCCAGCAGCTTATTTCAAGGGGCGGATTCACCCCTCCACTTT. It is translated as CASSLFQGADSPLHF.